This T cell receptor (beta chain) was sequenced during a study of Graves' ophthalmopathy and Graves' hyperthyroidism (dated by TCRdb to the late 2010s). Regarding the complete study: Peripheral blood was collected at initial diagnosis, prior to any treatment. Following sample collection, hyperthyroidism patients were given methimazole at a starting dose of 30 mg daily, and ophthalmopathy patients were given high-dose intravenous methylprednisolone. An independent validation cohort comprised around 20 hyperthyroidism patients and over 15 patients who later progressed from hyperthyroidism to ophthalmopathy. T-cell repertoires of thyroid tissue and blood were compared in several hyperthyroidism patients. In total, 135 blood samples were TCR-sequenced: roughly 45 ophthalmopathy, over 70 hyperthyroidism and roughly 17 hyperthyroidism-to-ophthalmopathy patients. The study used signatures of the TCR beta repertoire to tell Graves' ophthalmopathy apart from Graves' hyperthyroidism and to predict which patients would progress to ophthalmopathy. To explore V-J signatures that distinguish ophthalmopathy from hyperthyroidism, a discovery set of 100 patients was enrolled, made up of around 44 with ophthalmopathy and roughly 57 with stable hyperthyroidism.

Overall study outcomes, separate from this receptor: Most of the expanded thyroid clonotypes with a frequency above 0.001 were also detected in blood, and it was suggested that the thyroid immune response may be reflected by blood repertoires. In cross-validation, the 13-signature model distinguished ophthalmopathy from stable hyperthyroidism with about 88% sensitivity and around 82% specificity, and in the test set the corresponding values were about 80% and 75%. In validation, the model predicted ophthalmopathy progression with 70.59% sensitivity and roughly 72% specificity; 12 predicted patients were CT-confirmed with GO in a median of approximately six months. Sample size was not statistically predetermined, and group allocation was not concealed from the investigators.

Trimming takes 1 base from V and 0 bases from J, and the germline ends sit 4 bases apart. The CDR3 contains 14 residues, cysteine and phenylalanine counted. Of the read, only the CDR3 DNA is kept; its 42 bases are in frame from base 1. The germline V gene (reference sequence) sets CDR1 to DFQATT and CDR2 to SNEGSKA. For repertoire sequencing, TCR beta CDR3 regions were amplified from RNA transcripts. A first-round RT-PCR used HTBI primers with the Qiagen OneStep RT-PCR kit, followed by a second-round multiplex PCR, size selection and purification. Libraries were sequenced paired-end with 100 bp reads on an Illumina HiSeq2000. The published analysis was carried out like this. SOAPnuke was used to process the reads, throwing out any read that had adapters, had uncalled bases, had a mean Phred below 15, or lacked an exact constant-primer or identifier match. COPE v1.2.5 was used to merge high-quality paired reads. Each unique nucleotide sequence was defined as a clonotype, and clonotypes were aligned to IMGT TRB V, D and J references with MiTCR v1.1. Analysis was restricted to V-J combinations with a frequency above 0.0001, which covered roughly 99% of repertoires. For each V-J combination, a TCR clonal expansion and chaos score was defined as F50 clonal expansion divided by the chaos observed in the TCRdist matrix. Welch's t-statistics and random forest were used to narrow the features down to more than 10 V-J combinations, which were then fed into a naive Bayes classifier. The similarity between thyroid and blood repertoires was quantified using the Morisita-Horn index. The public reads were reanalyzed by TCRdb: fastp trimming at Q25, MiXCR alignment, in-frame beta chains only. Each record represents a unique CDR3 protein, reported with the most common genes and DNA among its rows. The V and J calls shown here were made by TCRdb, not taken from the authors' results. The sample table records approximately 330,000 distinct CDR3 sequences; roughly a sixth of these occur just once. The top ten clones comprise roughly an eighth of the sample.

The ophthalmopathy patients had moderately to severely active disease, with a Clinical Activity Score of 3 or higher, a NOSPECS grade of 4 or higher, and a disease duration of less than 3 months. Patients with other autoimmune diseases, uncontrolled infections, pregnancy or lactation were excluded from the study. Clinical symptoms, serum thyroxine, TRAb, thyroid ultrasound and orbital computed tomography formed the basis of the diagnosis. Ficoll-Paque density gradient centrifugation was used to isolate PBMCs from about 10 ml of fresh peripheral blood. Total RNA was extracted with Trizol reagent and quality-checked on an Agilent 2100 Bioanalyzer. This clonotype was picked up many times. The clone's antigen remains unknown. No base-level quality is on record; no much larger clone is a single base apart.

This chain joins TRBV20-1 to TRBJ2-6; there is no confident call for the D gene. The sequence came from an adult man with Graves' ophthalmopathy. Sequencing was done on a sample of peripheral blood. The nucleotide sequence reads as follows: TGCAGTGCTAGAGGGGACTCTGGGGCCAACGTCCTGACTTTC. The resulting protein is CSARGDSGANVLTF.